This T cell receptor (beta chain) comes out of a study of cytomegalovirus exposure and HLA in healthy donors. Clones were read by immunoSEQ multiplex PCR, and TCRdb kept only the in-frame ones, dropping some. The sample has about 65,000 clones; about 91% are singletons. Findings and limits, study-wide: Among TCR beta chains, those listed as cytomegalovirus-associated numbered over 150.

The CDR3 has 15 residues. Germline values: CDR1 LNHDA, CDR2 SQIVND (reference sequence). Trimming at V came to 8 bases and at J to 4 bases, leaving 11 bases not matched to a gene. This clone turned up a few times. Its antigen remains unknown. This TCR came from a woman aged 18-29 years in good health and CMV-seronegative. The sample comprised PBMCs. The genes are TRBV19 and TRBJ1-5, with TRBD1 identical over 7 bases. CDR3 loop: CASLGGQMDNQPQHF. Here the CDR3 DNA reads TGTGCCAGTCTCGGGGGACAGATGGATAATCAGCCCCAGCATTTT.